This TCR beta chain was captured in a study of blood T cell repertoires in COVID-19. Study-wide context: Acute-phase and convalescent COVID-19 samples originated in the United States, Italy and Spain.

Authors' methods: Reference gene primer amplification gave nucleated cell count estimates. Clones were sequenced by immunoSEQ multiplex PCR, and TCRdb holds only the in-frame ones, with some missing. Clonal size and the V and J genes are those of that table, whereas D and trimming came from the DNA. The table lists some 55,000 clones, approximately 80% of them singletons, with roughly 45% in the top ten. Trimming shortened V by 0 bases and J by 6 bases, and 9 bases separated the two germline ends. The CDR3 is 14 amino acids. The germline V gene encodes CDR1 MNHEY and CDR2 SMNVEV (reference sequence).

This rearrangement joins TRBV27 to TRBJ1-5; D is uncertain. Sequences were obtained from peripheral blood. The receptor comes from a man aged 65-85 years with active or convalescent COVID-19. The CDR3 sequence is CASSLSIRGQPQHF. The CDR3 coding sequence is TGTGCCAGCAGTTTATCGATAAGAGGTCAGCCCCAGCATTTT.